A selection of T cell receptor beta chains follows, all from one sample in a study of human T cells and chemical hapten exposure. TCRdb ran MiXCR on the RACE reads and lists one entry per CDR3 protein. Of around 300,000 distinct CDR3 sequences in the sample, 7.5% to 9% were seen once. Material: whole blood, obtained in connection with sensitization to the hapten diphenylcyclopropenone (DPC). These TCRs come from a man younger than 35 with alopecia areata. Some clones in this sample may be carry-over from other donors' samples. CDR3s include the opening cysteine and the closing phenylalanine or tryptophan. Fields, in order: clone size, J gene, CDR3 length, D gene, V gene, CDR3 DNA, CDR3 protein. The D gene is left open where the match is weak. The size field is filled for only some rows; it gives once, few, many or a size class.

>many|TRBJ1-6|13|.|TRBV11-2
TGTGCCAGCAGCTTAGATGCGAATTCACCCCTCCACTTT
CASSLDANSPLHF
>few|TRBJ2-7|14|.|TRBV4-1
TGCGCCAGCAGCCAAGAGGCAGGGAACTACGAGCAGTACTTC
CASSQEAGNYEQYF
>few|TRBJ2-3|16|TRBD1|TRBV5-1
TGCGCCAGCAGCTCACAACCGGGACAGACCACAGATACGCAGTATTTT
CASSSQPGQTTDTQYF
>.|TRBJ1-6|16|.|TRBV6-5
TGTGCCAGCAGTACCGCCAACAGGGTTAGGAATTCACCCCTCCACTTT
CASSTANRVRNSPLHF
>few|TRBJ1-2|16|TRBD1|TRBV5-1
TGCGCCAGCAGCTTGGACACGACAGGGGGCGCGAATGGCTACACCTTC
CASSLDTTGGANGYTF
>many|TRBJ2-1|14|.|TRBV11-2
TGTGCCAGCAGCTTAGTGGTGGCATACAATGAGCAGTTCTTC
CASSLVVAYNEQFF
>few|TRBJ2-2|13|.|TRBV20-1
TGCAGTGCTAGAAGGGGAGCAGGCGGGGAGCTGTTTTTT
CSARRGAGGELFF
>.|TRBJ2-5|17|TRBD1|TRBV5-4
TGTGCCAGCAGCTTGGACCTGCTGGACAGGGGAGAGGAGACCCAGTACTTC
CASSLDLLDRGEETQYF
>.|TRBJ2-7|18|TRBD1|TRBV2
TGTGCCAGCATAAGGAGGGACAGGGACCACCTACTATCCTACGAGCAGTACTTC
CASIRRDRDHLLSYEQYF
>few|TRBJ2-4|18|.|TRBV4-1
TGCGCCAGCAGCCAAGGCCCCCTCAGGGGGGTAGCCAAAAACATTCAGTACTTC
CASSQGPLRGVAKNIQYF
>few|TRBJ2-3|15|.|TRBV5-6
TGTGCCAGCAGCGGTCCGGGCCTTAACCCAGATACGCAGTATTTT
CASSGPGLNPDTQYF
>few|TRBJ1-3|15|.|TRBV15
TGTGCCACCAGCAGAGTTGGAGGGGCCGGAAACACCATATATTTT
CATSRVGGAGNTIYF
>.|TRBJ2-1|13|.|TRBV24-1
TGTGCCACCAGTGATTTGCCTTGGGATGAGCAGTTCTTC
CATSDLPWDEQFF
>.|TRBJ1-3|15|TRBD1|TRBV20-1
TGCAGTGCTACCGGGACAGAATACTCTGGAAACACCATATATTTT
CSATGTEYSGNTIYF
>.|TRBJ2-3|15|.|TRBV27
TGTGCCAGCAGTCCGTTCCGACCCTACACAGATACGCAGTATTTT
CASSPFRPYTDTQYF
>few|TRBJ2-3|19|TRBD2|TRBV6-2/TRBV6-3
TGTGCCAGCAGTTACTTAGGGCTAGCGGGGATCAACAACGCAGATACGCAGTATTTT
CASSYLGLAGINNADTQYF
>.|TRBJ1-2|11|.|TRBV29-1
TGCAGCGCTATAGTCACGTATGGCTACACCTTC
CSAIVTYGYTF
>many|TRBJ1-2|13|.|TRBV29-1
TGCAGCGTTGTGCGACAGGAATCCTATGGCTACACCTTC
CSVVRQESYGYTF
>few|TRBJ1-2|15|.|TRBV12-3/TRBV12-4
TGTGCCAGCAACACCCGGATGGGGGGCTCTAATGGCTACACCTTC
CASNTRMGGSNGYTF
>.|TRBJ1-1|14|.|TRBV10-3
TGTGTGTCCAATTGGGGGGGGCCGAACACTGAAGCTTTCTTT
CVSNWGGPNTEAFF
>many|TRBJ2-7|13|.|TRBV6-5
TGTGCCAGCAGTTTAGACTCCAACTACGAGCAGTACTTC
CASSLDSNYEQYF
>.|TRBJ2-7|14|TRBD2|TRBV29-1
TGCAGCGTTGAAGATCCGGGGGGGATCTACGAGCAGTACTTC
CSVEDPGGIYEQYF
>.|TRBJ1-1|13|.|TRBV7-2
TGTGCCAGCAGCTTTAAAGGGGACACTGAAGCTTTCTTT
CASSFKGDTEAFF
>few|TRBJ2-1|16|TRBD2|TRBV24-1
TGTGCCACCAGTGACCCTACTAGCGGGGGGTACAATGAGCAGTTCTTC
CATSDPTSGGYNEQFF
>few|TRBJ1-2|14|.|TRBV28
TGTGCCAGCACCACAAGACAGGTTAACTATGGCTACACCTTC
CASTTRQVNYGYTF
>few|TRBJ2-5|18|TRBD1|TRBV6-2/TRBV6-3
TGTGCCAGCAGTTATATATCCCTCCGGACAGGGGAGCTGGAGACCCAGTACTTC
CASSYISLRTGELETQYF
>few|TRBJ2-1|13|TRBD2|TRBV10-3
TGTGCCATCAGTCCGAAGCGGGGGGGTGAGCAGTTCTTC
CAISPKRGGEQFF
>many|TRBJ2-3|13|.|TRBV29-1
TGCAGCGTTGAAGTGGTGAAAGAAGATACGCAGTATTTT
CSVEVVKEDTQYF
>many|TRBJ2-1|15|TRBD1|TRBV24-1
TGTGCCACCAGTGATGGGACAGGGCCCTACAATGAGCAGTTCTTC
CATSDGTGPYNEQFF
>few|TRBJ1-4|16|TRBD1|TRBV11-2
TGTGCCAGCAGCACCCGGACAGGGCAAGTCCAGGGAAAACTGTTTTTT
CASSTRTGQVQGKLFF
>.|TRBJ2-7|12|.|TRBV28
TGTGCCAGCAGTTTATCGGGTAACGAGCAGTACTTC
CASSLSGNEQYF
>.|TRBJ2-2|16|TRBD1|TRBV19
TGTGCCAGTAGGCGGACAGGGGGCGCCTACACCGGGGAGCTGTTTTTT
CASRRTGGAYTGELFF
>many|TRBJ1-1|14|.|TRBV2
TGTGCCAGCAGGATGAGACAGCAGAACACTGAAGCTTTCTTT
CASRMRQQNTEAFF
>many|TRBJ2-5|13|.|TRBV7-2
TGTGCCAGCAGCTTAGAACAGAAAGAGACCCAGTACTTC
CASSLEQKETQYF
>many|TRBJ2-3|16|.|TRBV10-3
TGTGCCATCGGGAGCCGTGGGGCGCTATCCACAGATACGCAGTATTTT
CAIGSRGALSTDTQYF
>few|TRBJ2-5|15|.|TRBV4-2
TGTGCCAGCAGCCAAGATATAAGGTTTCAAGAGACCCAGTACTTC
CASSQDIRFQETQYF
>few|TRBJ1-2|17|TRBD1|TRBV25-1
TGTGCCAGCAGTCACCCTCAGGACGACAGGGGATCGAGTGGCTACACCTTC
CASSHPQDDRGSSGYTF
>many|TRBJ1-2|14|.|TRBV12-3/TRBV12-4
TGTGCCAGCAAGGACTTAACATCTAACTATGGCTACACCTTC
CASKDLTSNYGYTF
>few|TRBJ2-2|16|TRBD1|TRBV5-1
TGCGCCAGCAGCTCCTCCCCGGGACAGGGTGTCGGGGAGCTGTTTTTT
CASSSSPGQGVGELFF
>few|TRBJ2-5|14|.|TRBV4-2
TGTGCCAGCAGCCAAGTTGGCAGGGGAGAGACCCAGTACTTC
CASSQVGRGETQYF
>.|TRBJ2-6|15|TRBD1|TRBV7-2
TGTGCCAGCAGGCTGGGACAGTCTGGGGCCAACGTCCTGACTTTC
CASRLGQSGANVLTF